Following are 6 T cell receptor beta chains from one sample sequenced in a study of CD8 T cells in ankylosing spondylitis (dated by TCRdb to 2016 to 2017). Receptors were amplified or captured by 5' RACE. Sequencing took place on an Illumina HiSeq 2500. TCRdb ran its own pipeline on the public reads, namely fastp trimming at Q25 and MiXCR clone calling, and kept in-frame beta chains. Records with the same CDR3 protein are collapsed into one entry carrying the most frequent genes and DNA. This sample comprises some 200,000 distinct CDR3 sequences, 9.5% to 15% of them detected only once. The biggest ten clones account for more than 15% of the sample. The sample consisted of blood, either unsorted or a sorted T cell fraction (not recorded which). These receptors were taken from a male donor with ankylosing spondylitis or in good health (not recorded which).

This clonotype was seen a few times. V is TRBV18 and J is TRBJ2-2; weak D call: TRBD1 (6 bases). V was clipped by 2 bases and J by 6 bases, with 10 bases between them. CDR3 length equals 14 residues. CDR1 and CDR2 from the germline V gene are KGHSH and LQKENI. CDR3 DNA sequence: TGTGCCAGCTCACCAGGGGGCGAGGCCGGGGAGCTGTTTTTT. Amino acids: CASSPGGEAGELFF.

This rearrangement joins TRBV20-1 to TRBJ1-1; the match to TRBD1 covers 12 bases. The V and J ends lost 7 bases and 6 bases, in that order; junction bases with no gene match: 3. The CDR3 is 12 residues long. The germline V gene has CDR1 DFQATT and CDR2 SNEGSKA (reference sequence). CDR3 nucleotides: TGCAGTGGGGACAGGGGGCAGGCTGAAGCTTTCTTT. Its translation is CSGDRGQAEAFF.

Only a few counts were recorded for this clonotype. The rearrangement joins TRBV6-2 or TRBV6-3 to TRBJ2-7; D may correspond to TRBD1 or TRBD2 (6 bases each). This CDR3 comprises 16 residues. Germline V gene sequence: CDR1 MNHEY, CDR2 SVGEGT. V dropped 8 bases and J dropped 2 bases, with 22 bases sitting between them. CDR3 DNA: TGTGCCAGCCGCCCGCGGGGAATACAGGGAACCTACGAGCAGTACTTC. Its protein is CASRPRGIQGTYEQYF.

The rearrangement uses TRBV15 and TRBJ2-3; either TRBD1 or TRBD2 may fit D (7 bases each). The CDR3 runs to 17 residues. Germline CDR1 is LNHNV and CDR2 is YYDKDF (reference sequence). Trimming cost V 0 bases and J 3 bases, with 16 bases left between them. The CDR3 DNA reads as TGTGCCACCAGCAGAGATGAGGGGGCTAGCGGAACAGATACGCAGTATTTT. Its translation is CATSRDEGASGTDTQYF.

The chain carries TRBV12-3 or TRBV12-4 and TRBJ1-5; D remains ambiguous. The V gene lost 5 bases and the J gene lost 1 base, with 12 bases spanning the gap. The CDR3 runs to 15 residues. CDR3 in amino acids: CASSPGDPSNQPQHF. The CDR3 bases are TGTGCCAGCAGTCCGGGCGACCCGAGCAATCAGCCCCAGCATTTT.

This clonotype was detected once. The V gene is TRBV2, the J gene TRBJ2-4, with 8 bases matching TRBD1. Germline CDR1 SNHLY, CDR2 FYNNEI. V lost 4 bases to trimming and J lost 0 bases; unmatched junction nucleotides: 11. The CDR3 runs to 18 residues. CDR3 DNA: TGTGCCAGCAGTGTTCCGACAGGGGCGGGGTTAGCCAAAAACATTCAGTACTTC. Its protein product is CASSVPTGAGLAKNIQYF. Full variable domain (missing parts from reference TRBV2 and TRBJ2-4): EPEVTQTPSHQVTQMGQEVILRCVPISNHLYFYWYRQILGQKVEFLVSFYNNEISEKSEIFDDQFSVERPDGSNFTLKIRSTKLEDSAMYFCASSVPTGAGLAKNIQYFGAGTRLSVL.